Sequencing of this TCR beta chain was carried out in a study of early T cells in non-severe SARS-CoV-2 infection. Study as a whole: Sequenced bulk RNA came from whole blood that was unsorted, and chains were unpaired. The study's findings and limits: Reliance on VDJdb matching favored anti-spike CD8 responses; private and CD4 specificities were missed.

The CDR3 runs to 10 residues. Germline loops: CDR1 KGHDR, CDR2 SFDVKD. Trimming took off 12 bases at V and 8 bases at J, with 10 bases between the two ends. In the case of this clonotype: The antigen remains unidentified.

Individual cDNA molecules each received unique molecular identifiers attached to them. TCRdb re-called the 5' RACE reads through MiXCR, storing one row per CDR3 protein. The table lists tens of thousands of distinct CDR3 sequences, roughly a tenth of them singletons. The clonotype comes from an adult who was a healthcare worker with PCR-confirmed SARS-CoV-2 infection or an uninfected control (not recorded which). The chain couples TRBV24-1 to TRBJ2-4, with D hard to call. The specimen was whole blood, collected at baseline. The CDR3 spells CAPGLDIQYF. The CDR3 DNA sequence: TGTGCCCCCGGTTTGGACATTCAGTACTTC.